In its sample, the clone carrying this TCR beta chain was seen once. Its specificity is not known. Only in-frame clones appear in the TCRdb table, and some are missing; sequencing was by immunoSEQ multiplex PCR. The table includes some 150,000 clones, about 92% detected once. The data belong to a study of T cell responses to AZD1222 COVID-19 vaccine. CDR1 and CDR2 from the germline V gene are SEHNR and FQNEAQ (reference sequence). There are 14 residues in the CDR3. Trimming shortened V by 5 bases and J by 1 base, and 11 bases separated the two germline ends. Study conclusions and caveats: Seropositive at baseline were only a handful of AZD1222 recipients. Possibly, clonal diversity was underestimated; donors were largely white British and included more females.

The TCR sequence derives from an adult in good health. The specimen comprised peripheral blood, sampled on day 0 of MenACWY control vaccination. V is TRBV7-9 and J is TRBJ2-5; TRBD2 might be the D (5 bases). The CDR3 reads CASSPTRGQETQYF. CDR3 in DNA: TGTGCCAGCAGCCCGACCCGGGGCCAAGAGACCCAGTACTTC.